This TCR beta chain was observed in a study of blood T cell repertoires in COVID-19. Turning to the study itself: From the United States, Italy and Spain came samples of acute and convalescent COVID-19.

Germline values: CDR1 MDHEN, CDR2 SYDVKM. Trimming at V came to 8 bases and at J to 4 bases, leaving 7 bases not matched to a gene. The CDR3 is made up of 13 amino acids. Source study methods: Estimation of nucleated cell counts relied on the amplification of reference gene primers. Using immunoSEQ multiplex PCR, the repertoire was profiled, and TCRdb retains in-frame clones only, with some absent. The V and J calls and clone size come from that table; D and trimming were worked out from the DNA. Among a few hundred thousand clones listed, around 80% were seen once. During active infection, Seattle patients enrolled and were then monitored through disease.

The TCR originated in a woman at least 80 years old with COVID-19, enrolled during active disease. The sample consisted of peripheral blood. J is TRBJ2-7 and V is TRBV28, with TRBD1 matching over 8 bases. DNA of the CDR3: TGTGCCAGCCGCGGACAGGGCGATTACGAGCAGTACTTC. Protein product: CASRGQGDYEQYF.